This T cell receptor (beta chain) came from a study of long-term antiretroviral therapy in people with HIV. Findings and limits, study-wide: Diversity remained lower than transplant donor controls, even though it increased after ART.

There are 14 residues in the CDR3. Germline CDR1 reads MNHNS; CDR2 reads SASEGT. Between the trimmed V and J ends, which lost 2 bases and 3 bases, there was a span of 11 bases. Researchers report immunoSEQ v3.0 was run at survey level. The method was immunoSEQ multiplex PCR; TCRdb's version includes in-frame clones alone and lacks a portion of them. The sample carries approximately 26,000 clones, 75% to 90% recorded once. Details on this clone: Its antigen is as yet unknown.

The sequence was collected from a man aged 50-59 years with HIV. This sample comprised unsorted PBMCs, obtained 2.9 years after starting antiretroviral therapy. The genes are TRBV6-1 and TRBJ2-7; possibly TRBD1 or TRBD2 for D (7 bases each). The CDR3 loop is CASSESGGGYEQYF. The CDR3 coding sequence is TGTGCCAGCAGTGAATCAGGGGGGGGCTACGAGCAGTACTTC.